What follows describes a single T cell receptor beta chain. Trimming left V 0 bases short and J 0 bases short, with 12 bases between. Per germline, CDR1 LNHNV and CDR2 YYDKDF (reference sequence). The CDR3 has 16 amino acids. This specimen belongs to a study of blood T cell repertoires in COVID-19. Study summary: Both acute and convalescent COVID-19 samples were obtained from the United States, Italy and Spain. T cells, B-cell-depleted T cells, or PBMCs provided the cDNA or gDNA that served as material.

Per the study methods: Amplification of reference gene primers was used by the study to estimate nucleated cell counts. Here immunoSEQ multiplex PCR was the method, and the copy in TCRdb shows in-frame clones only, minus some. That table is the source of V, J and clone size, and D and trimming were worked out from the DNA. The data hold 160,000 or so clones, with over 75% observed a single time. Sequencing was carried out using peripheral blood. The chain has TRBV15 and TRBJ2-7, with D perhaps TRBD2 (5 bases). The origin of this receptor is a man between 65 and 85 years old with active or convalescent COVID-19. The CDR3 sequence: CATSRDPQRSSYEQYF. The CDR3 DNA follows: TGTGCCACCAGCAGAGATCCTCAGCGGTCCTCCTACGAGCAGTACTTC. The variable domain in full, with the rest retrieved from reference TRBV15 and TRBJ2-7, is DAMVIQNPRYQVTQFGKPVTLSCSQTLNHNVMYWYQQKSSQAPKLLFHYYDKDFNNEADTPDNFQSRRPNTSFCFLDIRSPGLGDTAMYLCATSRDPQRSSYEQYFGPGTRLTVT.